The clone carrying this T cell receptor (beta chain) was seen at least ten times. Ophthalmopathy-affected donors exhibited moderate-to-severe activity, CAS ≥3, NOSPECS ≥4, and duration under 3 months. Exclusion applied to patients with other autoimmune diseases, uncontrolled infections, pregnancy or lactation. The CDR3 contains 13 residues. The ends were cut back, 6 bases at V and 8 bases at J, with 14 bases in the middle. Germline lookup yields CDR1 DFQATT and CDR2 SNEGSKA (reference sequence). This sample stems from a study of Graves' ophthalmopathy and Graves' hyperthyroidism. Investigators amplified TCR beta CDR3 regions from RNA transcripts. Scientists carried out first-round RT-PCR using HTBI primers and then a second-round multiplex PCR. Each CDR3 protein gets one entry after TCRdb re-called the multiplex PCR reads with MiXCR. The sample shows almost 750,000 distinct CDR3 sequences, roughly two fifths of them seen only once.

The sequenced sample was peripheral blood. The V call is TRBV20-1, the J call TRBJ1-6; no clear D. This TCR came from an adult man with Graves' ophthalmopathy. The CDR3 here is CSAREVVDSPLHF. In DNA, the CDR3 is TGCAGTGCGAGGGAGGTAGTTGATTCACCCCTCCACTTT.